The T cell receptor beta chain described here comes from a study of T cell repertoires in cytomegalovirus infection. The wider study: As its CMV epitopes, the study selected recently identified HLA-C-restricted and well-studied HLA-B-restricted targets. Matching HLA type, along with CMV infection, was indicated by public TCR beta signatures. General study points: The cumulative frequency of public TCR beta families identified carriers of CMV plus the relevant HLA. Dominant in the ex vivo response were TCR beta clonotypes restricted by HLA-C and specific for CMV.

The CDR3 loop spans 14 amino acids. V lost 0 bases and J lost 8, with 16 bases in between. Germline CDR1 reads SQVTM; CDR2 reads ANQGSEA. About this clonotype: Its antigen remains unidentified.

TCRdb analysed the reads with MiXCR anew, one entry per CDR3 protein. The data hold around 710,000 distinct CDR3 sequences, with around 29% observed a single time. This TCR derives from a human donor in good health (CMV status not recorded). Some clones in this sample may be carry-over from other donors' samples. The material was cultured CD8+ T cells from PBMCs, obtained from culture after CMV antigen stimulation. The chain has TRBV29-1 and TRBJ1-2; D might be TRBD1 (5 bases). CDR3 in amino acids: CSVEDLQGRLGYTF. CDR3 coding DNA: TGCAGCGTTGAAGATCTTCAGGGACGTTTAGGCTACACCTTC. Full variable domain (remainder filled in from reference TRBV29-1 and TRBJ1-2): SAVISQKPSRDICQRGTSLTIQCQVDSQVTMMFWYRQQPGQSLTLIATANQGSEATYESGFVIDKFPISRPNLTFSTLTVSNMSPEDSSIYLCSVEDLQGRLGYTFGSGTRLTVV.